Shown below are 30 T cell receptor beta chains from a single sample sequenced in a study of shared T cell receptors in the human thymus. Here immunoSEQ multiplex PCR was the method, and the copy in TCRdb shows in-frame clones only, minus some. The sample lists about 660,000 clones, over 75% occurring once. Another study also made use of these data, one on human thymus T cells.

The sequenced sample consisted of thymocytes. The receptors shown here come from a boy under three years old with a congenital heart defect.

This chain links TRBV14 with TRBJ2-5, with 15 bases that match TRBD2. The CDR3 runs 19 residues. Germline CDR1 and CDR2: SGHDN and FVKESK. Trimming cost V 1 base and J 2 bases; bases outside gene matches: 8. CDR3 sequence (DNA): TGTGCCAGCAGCCAAGGCTTAGGGACTAGCGGGAGGTCTCAAGAGACCCAGTACTTC. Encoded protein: CASSQGLGTSGRSQETQYF.

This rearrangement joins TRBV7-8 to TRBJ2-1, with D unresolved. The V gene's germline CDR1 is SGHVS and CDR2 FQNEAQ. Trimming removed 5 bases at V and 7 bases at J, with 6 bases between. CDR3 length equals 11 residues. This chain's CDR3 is CASSQINEQFF. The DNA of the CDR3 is TGTGCCAGCAGCCAGATTAATGAGCAGTTCTTC.

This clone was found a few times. The CDR3 DNA reads TGTGCCAGCAGCTTAGTGGTCGGGGACAAAGAGCAGTACTTC. It yields the protein CASSLVVGDKEQYF. The rearrangement joins TRBV7-9 to TRBJ2-7; perhaps TRBD1 as D (6 bases). Per germline, CDR1 SEHNR and CDR2 FQNEAQ (reference sequence). Trimming stripped 1 base from V and 7 bases from J, with 14 bases between. This CDR3 is 14 amino acids long.

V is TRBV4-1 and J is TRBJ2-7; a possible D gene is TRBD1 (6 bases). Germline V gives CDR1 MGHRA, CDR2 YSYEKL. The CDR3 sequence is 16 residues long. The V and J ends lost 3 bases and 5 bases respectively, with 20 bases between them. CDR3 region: CASSQGHTGTQDEQYF. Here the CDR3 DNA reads TGCGCCAGCAGCCAGGGACATACAGGGACCCAGGACGAGCAGTACTTC.

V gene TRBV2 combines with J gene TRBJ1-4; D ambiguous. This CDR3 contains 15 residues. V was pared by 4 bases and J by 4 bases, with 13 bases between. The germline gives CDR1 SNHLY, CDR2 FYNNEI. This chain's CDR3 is CASSVMAGLNEKLFF. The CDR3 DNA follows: TGTGCCAGCAGTGTAATGGCAGGACTTAATGAAAAACTGTTTTTT.

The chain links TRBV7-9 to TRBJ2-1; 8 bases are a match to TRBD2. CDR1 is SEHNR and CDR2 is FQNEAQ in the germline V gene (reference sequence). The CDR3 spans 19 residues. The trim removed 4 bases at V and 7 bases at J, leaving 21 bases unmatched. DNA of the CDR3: TGTGCCAGCAGCTCGAGGGCGGGGGATTGCGGGAGGCCGTCGAATGAGCAGTTCTTC. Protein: CASSSRAGDCGRPSNEQFF.

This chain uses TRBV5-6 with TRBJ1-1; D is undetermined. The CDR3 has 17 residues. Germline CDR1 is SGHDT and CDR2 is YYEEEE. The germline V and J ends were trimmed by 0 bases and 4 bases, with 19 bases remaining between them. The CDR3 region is CASSLGHRREFSTEAFF. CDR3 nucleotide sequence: TGTGCCAGCAGCTTGGGGCACCGGCGGGAGTTTTCCACTGAAGCTTTCTTT.

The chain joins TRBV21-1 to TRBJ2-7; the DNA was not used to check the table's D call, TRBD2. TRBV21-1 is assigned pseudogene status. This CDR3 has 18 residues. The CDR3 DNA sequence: TGTGCCAGCAGCAAAGAGATGGGACTTAGCGGGGGCTCCTACGAGCAGTACTTC. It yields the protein CASSKEMGLSGGSYEQYF.

The CDR3 region is CASSLAQREKTQYF. Here the CDR3 DNA reads TGTGCCAGCAGCTTAGCGCAGCGGGAAAAGACCCAGTACTTC. This chain links TRBV7-2 with TRBJ2-5; 7 bases line up with TRBD2. The CDR3 extends over 14 amino acids. With V trimmed by 0 bases and J by 6 bases, 4 bases remained unmatched. CDR1 is SGHTA and CDR2 is FQGNSA in the germline V gene.

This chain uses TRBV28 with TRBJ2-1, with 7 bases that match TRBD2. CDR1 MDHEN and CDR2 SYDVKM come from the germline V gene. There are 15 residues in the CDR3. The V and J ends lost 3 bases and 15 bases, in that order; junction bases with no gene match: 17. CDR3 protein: CASSFTGGQGGSRFF. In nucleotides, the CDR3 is TGTGCCAGCAGTTTCACAGGAGGCCAGGGAGGGAGTCGGTTCTTC. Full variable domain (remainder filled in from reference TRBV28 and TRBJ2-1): DVKVTQSSRYLVKRTGEKVFLECVQDMDHENMFWYRQDPGLGLRLIYFSYDVKMKEKGDIPEGYSVSREKKERFSLILESASTNQTSMYLCASSFTGGQGGSRFFGPGTRLTVL.

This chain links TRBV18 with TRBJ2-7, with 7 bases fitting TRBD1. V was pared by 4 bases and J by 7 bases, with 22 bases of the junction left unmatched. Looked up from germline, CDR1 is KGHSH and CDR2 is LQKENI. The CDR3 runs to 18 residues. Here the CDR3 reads CASSLGTAYNRVGREQYF. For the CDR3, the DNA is TGTGCCAGCTCACTCGGGACAGCTTACAATAGAGTAGGGAGAGAGCAGTACTTC. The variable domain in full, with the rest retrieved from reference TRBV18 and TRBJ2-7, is NAGVMQNPRHLVRRRGQEARLRCSPMKGHSHVYWYRQLPEEGLKFMVYLQKENIIDESGMPKERFSAEFPKEGPSILRIQQVVRGDSAAYFCASSLGTAYNRVGREQYFGPGTRLTVT.

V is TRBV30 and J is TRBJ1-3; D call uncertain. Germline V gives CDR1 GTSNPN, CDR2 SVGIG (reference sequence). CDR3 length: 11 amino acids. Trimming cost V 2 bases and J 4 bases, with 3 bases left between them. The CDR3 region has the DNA TGTGCCTGGAGTCCAGGAAACACCATATATTTT. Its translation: CAWSPGNTIYF.

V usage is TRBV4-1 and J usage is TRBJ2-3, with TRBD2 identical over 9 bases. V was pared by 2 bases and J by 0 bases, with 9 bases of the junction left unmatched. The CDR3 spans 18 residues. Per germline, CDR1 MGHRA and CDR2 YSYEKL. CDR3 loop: CASSQPRLADDSTDTQYF. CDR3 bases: TGCGCCAGCAGCCAACCAAGACTAGCGGACGATAGCACAGATACGCAGTATTTT.

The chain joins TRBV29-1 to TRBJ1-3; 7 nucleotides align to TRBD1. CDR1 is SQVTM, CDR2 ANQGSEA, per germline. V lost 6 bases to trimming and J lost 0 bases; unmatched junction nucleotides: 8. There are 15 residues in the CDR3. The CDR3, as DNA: TGCAGCGTGTTACAGGGGCCATTCTCTGGAAACACCATATATTTT. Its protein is CSVLQGPFSGNTIYF. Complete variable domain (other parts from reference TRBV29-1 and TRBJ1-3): SAVISQKPSRDICQRGTSLTIQCQVDSQVTMMFWYRQQPGQSLTLIATANQGSEATYESGFVIDKFPISRPNLTFSTLTVSNMSPEDSSIYLCSVLQGPFSGNTIYFGEGSWLTVV.

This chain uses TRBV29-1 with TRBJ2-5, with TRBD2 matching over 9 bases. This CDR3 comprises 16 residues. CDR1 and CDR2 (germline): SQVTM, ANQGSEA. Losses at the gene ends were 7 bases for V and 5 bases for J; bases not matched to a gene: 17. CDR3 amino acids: CSDTAGGENAGETQYF. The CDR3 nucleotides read TGCAGCGATACTGCGGGGGGGGAAAACGCCGGGGAGACCCAGTACTTC.

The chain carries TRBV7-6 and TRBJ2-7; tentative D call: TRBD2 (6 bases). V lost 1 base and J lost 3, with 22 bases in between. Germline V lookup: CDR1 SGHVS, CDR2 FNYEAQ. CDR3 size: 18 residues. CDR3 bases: TGTGCCAGCAGCTTAGAAGGGAAGGAGCTAAGCGGGTACTACGAGCAGTACTTC. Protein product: CASSLEGKELSGYYEQYF.

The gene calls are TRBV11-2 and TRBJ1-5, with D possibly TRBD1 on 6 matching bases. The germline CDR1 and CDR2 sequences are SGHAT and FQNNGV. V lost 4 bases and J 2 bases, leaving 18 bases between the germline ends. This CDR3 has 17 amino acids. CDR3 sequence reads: CASSSPGGGGCNQPQHF. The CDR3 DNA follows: TGTGCCAGCAGCTCACCTGGGGGGGGCGGTTGCAATCAGCCCCAGCATTTT.

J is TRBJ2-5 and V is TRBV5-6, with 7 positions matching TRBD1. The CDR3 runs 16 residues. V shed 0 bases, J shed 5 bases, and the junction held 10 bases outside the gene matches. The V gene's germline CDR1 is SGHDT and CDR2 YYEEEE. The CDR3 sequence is CASSLGYRGARETQYF. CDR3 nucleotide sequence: TGTGCCAGCAGCTTGGGGTACAGGGGCGCCAGGGAGACCCAGTACTTC.

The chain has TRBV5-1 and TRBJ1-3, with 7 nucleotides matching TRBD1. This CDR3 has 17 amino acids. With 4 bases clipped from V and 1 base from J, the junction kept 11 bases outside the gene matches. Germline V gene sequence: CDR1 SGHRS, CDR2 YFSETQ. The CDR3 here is CASSPLRTGPSGNTIYF. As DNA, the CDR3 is TGCGCCAGCAGCCCTTTGCGGACAGGACCATCTGGAAACACCATATATTTT.

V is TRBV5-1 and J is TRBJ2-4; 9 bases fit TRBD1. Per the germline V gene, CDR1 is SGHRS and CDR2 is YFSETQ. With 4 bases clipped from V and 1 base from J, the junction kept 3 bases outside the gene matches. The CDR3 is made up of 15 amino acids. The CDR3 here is CASSLQGAAKNIQYF. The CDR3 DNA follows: TGCGCCAGCAGCCTACAGGGGGCGGCCAAAAACATTCAGTACTTC. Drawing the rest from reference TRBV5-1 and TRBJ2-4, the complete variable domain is KAGVTQTPRYLIKTRGQQVTLSCSPISGHRSVSWYQQTPGQGLQFLFEYFSETQRNKGNFPGRFSGRQFSNSRSEMNVSTLELGDSALYLCASSLQGAAKNIQYFGAGTRLSVL.

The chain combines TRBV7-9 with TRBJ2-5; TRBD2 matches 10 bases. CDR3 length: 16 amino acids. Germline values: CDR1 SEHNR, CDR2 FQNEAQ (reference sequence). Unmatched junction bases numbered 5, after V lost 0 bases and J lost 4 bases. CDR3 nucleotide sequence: TGTGCCAGCAGCTTAGCGCCCCTAGCGGGAGCAGAGACCCAGTACTTC. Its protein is CASSLAPLAGAETQYF.

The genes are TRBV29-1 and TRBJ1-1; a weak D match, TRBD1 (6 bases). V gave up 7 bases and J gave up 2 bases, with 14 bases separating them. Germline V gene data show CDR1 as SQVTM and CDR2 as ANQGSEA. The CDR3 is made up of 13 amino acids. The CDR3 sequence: CSARQARNTEAFF. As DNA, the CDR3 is TGCAGCGCGCGACAGGCCCGAAACACTGAAGCTTTCTTT.

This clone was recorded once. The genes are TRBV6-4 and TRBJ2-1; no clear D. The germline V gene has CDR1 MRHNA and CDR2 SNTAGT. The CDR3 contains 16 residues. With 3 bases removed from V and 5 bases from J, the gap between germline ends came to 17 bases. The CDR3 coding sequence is TGTGCCAGCAGTGATCAACTCGAACCCCCGAACAATGAGCAGTTCTTC. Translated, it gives CASSDQLEPPNNEQFF.

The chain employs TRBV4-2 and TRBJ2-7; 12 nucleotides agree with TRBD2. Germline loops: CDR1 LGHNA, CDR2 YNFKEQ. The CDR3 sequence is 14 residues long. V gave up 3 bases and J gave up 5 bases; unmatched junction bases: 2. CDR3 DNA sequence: TGTGCCAGCAGCCATAGACTAGCGGGAGACGAGCAGTACTTC. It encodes CASSHRLAGDEQYF.

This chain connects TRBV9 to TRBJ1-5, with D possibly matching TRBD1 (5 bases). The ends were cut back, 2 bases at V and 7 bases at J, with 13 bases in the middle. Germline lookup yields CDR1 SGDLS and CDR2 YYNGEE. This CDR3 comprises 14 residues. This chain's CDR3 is CASSVGQGSQPQHF. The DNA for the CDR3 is TGTGCCAGCAGCGTTGGGCAGGGCTCGCAGCCCCAGCATTTT.

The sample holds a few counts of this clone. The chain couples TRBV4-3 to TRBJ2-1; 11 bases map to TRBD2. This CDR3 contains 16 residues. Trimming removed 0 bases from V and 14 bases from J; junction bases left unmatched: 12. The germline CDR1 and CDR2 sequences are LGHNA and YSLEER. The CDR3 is CASSQEGTSGVGREFF. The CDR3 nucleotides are TGCGCCAGCAGCCAAGAGGGGACTAGCGGTGTTGGGAGGGAGTTCTTC.

The CDR3 DNA reads TGCGCCAGCAGCTTGCGGTCCGTTACGGAGTCTGGGGCCAACGTCCTGACTTTC. It codes for CASSLRSVTESGANVLTF. The J gene is TRBJ2-6, the V gene TRBV5-1; D gene unclear. Germline V CDR1 and CDR2: SGHRS, YFSETQ. The CDR3 is 18 residues long. V was trimmed by 1 base and J by 1 base, leaving 15 bases between them.

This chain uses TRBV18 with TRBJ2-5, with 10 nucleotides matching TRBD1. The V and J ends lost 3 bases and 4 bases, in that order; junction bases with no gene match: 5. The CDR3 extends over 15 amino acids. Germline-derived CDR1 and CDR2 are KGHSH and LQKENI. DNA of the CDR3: TGTGCCAGCTCACCGCCGGGACAGGGGCCAGAGACCCAGTACTTC. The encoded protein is CASSPPGQGPETQYF.

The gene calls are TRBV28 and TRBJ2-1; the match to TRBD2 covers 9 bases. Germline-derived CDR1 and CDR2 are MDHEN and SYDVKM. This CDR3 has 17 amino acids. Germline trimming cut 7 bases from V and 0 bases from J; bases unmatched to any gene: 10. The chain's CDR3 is CASTKRLADSSYNEQFF. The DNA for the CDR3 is TGTGCCAGCACCAAAAGACTAGCGGATAGCTCCTACAATGAGCAGTTCTTC. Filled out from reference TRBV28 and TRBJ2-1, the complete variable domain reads DVKVTQSSRYLVKRTGEKVFLECVQDMDHENMFWYRQDPGLGLRLIYFSYDVKMKEKGDIPEGYSVSREKKERFSLILESASTNQTSMYLCASTKRLADSSYNEQFFGPGTRLTVL.

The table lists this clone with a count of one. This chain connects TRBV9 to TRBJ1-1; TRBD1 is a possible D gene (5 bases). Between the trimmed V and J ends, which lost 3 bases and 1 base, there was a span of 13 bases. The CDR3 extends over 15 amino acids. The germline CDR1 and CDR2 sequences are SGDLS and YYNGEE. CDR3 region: CASSGGDGRNTEAFF. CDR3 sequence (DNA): TGTGCCAGCAGCGGGGGGGACGGCAGGAACACTGAAGCTTTCTTT.